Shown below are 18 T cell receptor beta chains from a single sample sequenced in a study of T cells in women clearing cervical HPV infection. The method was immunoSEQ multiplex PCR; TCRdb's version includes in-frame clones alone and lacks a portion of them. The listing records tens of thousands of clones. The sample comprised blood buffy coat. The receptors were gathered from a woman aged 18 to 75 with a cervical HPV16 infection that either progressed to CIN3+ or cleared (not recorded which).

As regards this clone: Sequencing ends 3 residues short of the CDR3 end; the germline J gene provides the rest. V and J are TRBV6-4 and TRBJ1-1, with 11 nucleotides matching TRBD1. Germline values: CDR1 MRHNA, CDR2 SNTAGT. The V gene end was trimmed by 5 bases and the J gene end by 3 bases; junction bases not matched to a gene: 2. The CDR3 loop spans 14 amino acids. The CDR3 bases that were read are TGTGCCAGCAGTCGGACAGGGGGCGACACTGAA. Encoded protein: CASSRTGGDTE. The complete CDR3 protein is CASSRTGGDTEAFF.

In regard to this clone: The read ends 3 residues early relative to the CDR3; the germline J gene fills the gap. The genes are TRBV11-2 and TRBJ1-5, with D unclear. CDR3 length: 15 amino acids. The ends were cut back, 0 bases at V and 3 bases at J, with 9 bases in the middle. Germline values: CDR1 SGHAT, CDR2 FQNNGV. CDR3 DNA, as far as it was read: TGTGCCAGCAGCTTAGACATTAACTCCAATCAGCCC. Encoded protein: CASSLDINSNQP. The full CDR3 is CASSLDINSNQPQHF. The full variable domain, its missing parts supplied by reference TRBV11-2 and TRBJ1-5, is EAGVAQSPRYKIIEKRQSVAFWCNPISGHATLYWYQQILGQGPKLLIQFQNNGVVDDSQLPKDRFSAERLKGVDSTLKIQPAKLEDSAVYLCASSLDINSNQPQHFGDGTRLSIL.

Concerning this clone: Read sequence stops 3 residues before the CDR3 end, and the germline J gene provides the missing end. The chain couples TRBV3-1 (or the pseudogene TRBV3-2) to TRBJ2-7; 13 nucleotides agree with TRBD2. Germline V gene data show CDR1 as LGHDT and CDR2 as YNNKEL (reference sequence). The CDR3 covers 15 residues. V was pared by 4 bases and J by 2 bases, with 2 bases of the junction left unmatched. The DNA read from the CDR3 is TGTGCCAGCAGCCCCACTAGCGGGGGGGCCTACGAG. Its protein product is CASSPTSGGAYE. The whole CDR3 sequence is CASSPTSGGAYEQYF.

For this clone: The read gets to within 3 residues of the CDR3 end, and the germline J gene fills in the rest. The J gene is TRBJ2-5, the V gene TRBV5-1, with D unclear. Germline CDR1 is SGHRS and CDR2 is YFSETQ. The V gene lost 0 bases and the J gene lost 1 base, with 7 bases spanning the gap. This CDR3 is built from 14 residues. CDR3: CASSLGATQETQYF. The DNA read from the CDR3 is TGCGCCAGCAGCTTGGGAGCGACCCAAGAGACC. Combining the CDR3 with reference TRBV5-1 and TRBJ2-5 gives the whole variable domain KAGVTQTPRYLIKTRGQQVTLSCSPISGHRSVSWYQQTPGQGLQFLFEYFSETQRNKGNFPGRFSGRQFSNSRSEMNVSTLELGDSALYLCASSLGATQETQYFGPGTRLLVL.

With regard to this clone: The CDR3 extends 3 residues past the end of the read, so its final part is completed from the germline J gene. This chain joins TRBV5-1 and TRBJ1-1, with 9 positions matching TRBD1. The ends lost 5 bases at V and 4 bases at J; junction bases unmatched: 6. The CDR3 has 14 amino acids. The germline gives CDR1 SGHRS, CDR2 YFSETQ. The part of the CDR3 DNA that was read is TGCGCCAGCAGAACCGGGACAGGGCCCACTGAA. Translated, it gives CASRTGTGPTE. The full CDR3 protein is CASRTGTGPTEAFF.

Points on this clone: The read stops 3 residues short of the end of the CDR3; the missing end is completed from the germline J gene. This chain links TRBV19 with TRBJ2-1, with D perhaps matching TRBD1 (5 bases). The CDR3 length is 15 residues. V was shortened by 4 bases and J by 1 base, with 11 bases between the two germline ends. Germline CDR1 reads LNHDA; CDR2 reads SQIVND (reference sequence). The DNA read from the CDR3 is TGTGCCAGTAGTAAGGGGTCCGCTTCCTACAATGAG. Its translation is CASSKGSASYNE. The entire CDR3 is CASSKGSASYNEQFF.

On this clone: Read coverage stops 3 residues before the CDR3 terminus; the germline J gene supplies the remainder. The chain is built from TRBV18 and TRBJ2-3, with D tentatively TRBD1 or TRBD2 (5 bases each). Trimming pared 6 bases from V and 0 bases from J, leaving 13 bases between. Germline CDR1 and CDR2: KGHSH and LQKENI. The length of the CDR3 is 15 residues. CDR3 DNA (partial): TGTGCCAGCTCGCACTCGAGGGGCAGCACAGATACG. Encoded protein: CASSHSRGSTDT. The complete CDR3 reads CASSHSRGSTDTQYF.

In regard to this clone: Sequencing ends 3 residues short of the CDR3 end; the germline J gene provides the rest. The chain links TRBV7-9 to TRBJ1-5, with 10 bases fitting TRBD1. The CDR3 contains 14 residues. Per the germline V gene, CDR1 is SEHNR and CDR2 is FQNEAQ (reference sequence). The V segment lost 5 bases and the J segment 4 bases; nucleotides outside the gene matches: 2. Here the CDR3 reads CASSQGQGNQPQHF. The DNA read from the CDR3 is TGTGCCAGCAGCCAGGGACAGGGGAATCAGCCC.

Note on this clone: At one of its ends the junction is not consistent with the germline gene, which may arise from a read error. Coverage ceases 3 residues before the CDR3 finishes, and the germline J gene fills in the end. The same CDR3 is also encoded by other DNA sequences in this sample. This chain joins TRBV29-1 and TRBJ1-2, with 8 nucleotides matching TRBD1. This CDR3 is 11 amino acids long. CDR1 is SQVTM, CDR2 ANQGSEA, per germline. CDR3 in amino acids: CSVDRGYGYTF. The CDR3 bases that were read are TGCAGCGTCGACAGGGGATATGGT.

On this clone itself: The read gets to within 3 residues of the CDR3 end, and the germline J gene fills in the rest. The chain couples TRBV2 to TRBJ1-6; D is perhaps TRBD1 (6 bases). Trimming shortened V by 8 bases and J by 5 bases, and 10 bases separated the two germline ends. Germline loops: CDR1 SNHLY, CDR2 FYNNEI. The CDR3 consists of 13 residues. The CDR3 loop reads CASRGANNSPLHF. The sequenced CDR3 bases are TGTGCCAGCCGGGGGGCTAATAATTCACCC.

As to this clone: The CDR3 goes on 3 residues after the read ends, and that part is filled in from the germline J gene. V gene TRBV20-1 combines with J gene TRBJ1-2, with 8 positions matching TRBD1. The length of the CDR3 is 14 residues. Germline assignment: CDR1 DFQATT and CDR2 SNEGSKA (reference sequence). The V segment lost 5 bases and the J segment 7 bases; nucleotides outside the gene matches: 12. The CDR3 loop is CSAETGQGAVGYTF. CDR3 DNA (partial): TGCAGTGCTGAAACTGGGCAGGGGGCAGTTGGC.

Incomplete CDR3 DNA: TGTGCCAGCAGCCTGACTAGGATTAGCACAGATACG. It specifies CASSLTRISTDT. The full CDR3 protein is CASSLTRISTDTQYF. The rearrangement uses TRBV7-3 and TRBJ2-3; perhaps TRBD2 as D (6 bases). Sequencing ends 3 residues short of the CDR3 end; the germline J gene provides the rest. Germline CDR1 SGHTA, CDR2 FQGTGA. The CDR3 totals 15 residues. With 5 bases removed from V and 0 bases from J, the gap between germline ends came to 12 bases.

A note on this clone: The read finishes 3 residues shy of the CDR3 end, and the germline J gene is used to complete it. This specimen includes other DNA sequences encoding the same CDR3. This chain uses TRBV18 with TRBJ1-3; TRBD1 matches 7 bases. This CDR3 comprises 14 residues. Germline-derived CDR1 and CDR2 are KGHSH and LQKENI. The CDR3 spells CASSPAATGVGIYF. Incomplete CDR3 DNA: TGTGCCAGCTCACCTGCTGCCACAGGGGTTGGA.

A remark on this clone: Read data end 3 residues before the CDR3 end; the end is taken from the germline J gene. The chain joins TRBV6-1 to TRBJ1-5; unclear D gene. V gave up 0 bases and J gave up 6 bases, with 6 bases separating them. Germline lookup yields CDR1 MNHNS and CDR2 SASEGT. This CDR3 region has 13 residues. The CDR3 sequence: CASSEAYTQPQHF. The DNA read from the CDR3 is TGTGCCAGCAGTGAAGCGTACACTCAGCCC.

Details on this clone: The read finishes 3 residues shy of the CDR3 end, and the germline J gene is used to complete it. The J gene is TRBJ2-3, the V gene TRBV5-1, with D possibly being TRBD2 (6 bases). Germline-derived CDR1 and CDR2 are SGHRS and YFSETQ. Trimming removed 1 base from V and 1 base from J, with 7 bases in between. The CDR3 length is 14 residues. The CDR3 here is CASSLPSGTDTQYF. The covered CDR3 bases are TGCGCCAGCAGCTTGCCTAGCGGCACAGATACG.

CDR3 protein: CASSFTMGLAGGSDSTDTQYF. The CDR3 bases that were read are TGCGCCAGCAGCTTTACTATGGGACTAGCGGGGGGGTCAGACTCCACAGATACG. The chain uses TRBV5-1 and TRBJ2-3; TRBD2 matches 16 bases. From the germline J gene comes the end of the CDR3, since the read stops 3 residues before it. The CDR3 spans 21 residues. CDR1 is SGHRS and CDR2 is YFSETQ in the germline V gene. V lost 2 bases and J lost 2; bases outside the gene matches: 14.

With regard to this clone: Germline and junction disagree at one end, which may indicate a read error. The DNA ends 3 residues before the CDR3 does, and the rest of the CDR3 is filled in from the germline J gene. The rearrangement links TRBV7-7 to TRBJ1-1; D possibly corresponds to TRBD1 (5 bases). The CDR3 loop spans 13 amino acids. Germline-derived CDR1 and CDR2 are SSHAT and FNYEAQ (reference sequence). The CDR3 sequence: CASKQDMNAEAFF. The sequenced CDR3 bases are TGTGCTAGCAAACAGGACATGAACGCTGAG. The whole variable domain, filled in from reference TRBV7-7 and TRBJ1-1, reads GAGVSQSPRYKVTKRGQDVTLRCDPISSHATLYWYQQALGQGPEFLTYFNYEAQPDKSGLPSDRFSAERPEGSISTLTIQRTEQRDSAMYRCASKQDMNAEAFFGQGTRLTVV.

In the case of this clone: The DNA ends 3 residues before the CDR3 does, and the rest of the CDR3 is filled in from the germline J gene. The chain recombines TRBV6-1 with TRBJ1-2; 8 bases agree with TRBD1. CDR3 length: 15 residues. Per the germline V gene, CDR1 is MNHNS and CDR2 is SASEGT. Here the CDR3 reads CASSEYGGQGQSYTF. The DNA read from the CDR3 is TGTGCCAGCAGTGAATATGGTGGACAGGGTCAAAGC.